This record concerns one T cell receptor beta chain sequence. Its target is not known. The sample is drawn from a study of cytomegalovirus exposure and HLA in healthy donors. Overall study results and limits: A reported reduction in N-insertions relative to the roughly 610-donor mean was seen in an Asian-associated ancestry cluster in a later analysis.

Per the germline V gene, CDR1 is SGDLS and CDR2 is YYNGEE. The CDR3 is made up of 14 amino acids. The ends were cut back, 4 bases at V and 7 bases at J, with 17 bases in the middle. Amplification used 60 Vbeta primers and 13 Jbeta primers. Here immunoSEQ multiplex PCR was the method, and the copy in TCRdb shows in-frame clones only, minus some. This sample has about 160,000 clones, with approximately 76% found just once. The chain has TRBV9 and TRBJ1-1; possible D gene TRBD1, 6 bases. The specimen sequenced was PBMCs. This TCR came from a man aged 55 to 70 in good health and CMV-seronegative. The CDR3 here is CASSPLGGANEAFF. The CDR3 region has the DNA TGTGCCAGCAGCCCCCTTGGGGGGGCCAATGAAGCTTTCTTT.